Given below is one T cell receptor beta chain in context. Produced via immunoSEQ multiplex PCR; TCRdb's table is partial and in-frame only. The table has roughly 130,000 clones, 85% to 95% seen once. The CDR3 covers 13 residues. Germline loops: CDR1 SQVTM, CDR2 ANQGSEA. V was clipped by 6 bases and J by 0 bases, with 12 bases between them. The data originate from a study of T cell responses to AZD1222 COVID-19 vaccine. The chain couples TRBV29-1 to TRBJ2-7, with D possibly being TRBD2 (6 bases). This TCR derives from an adult in good health. Source: peripheral blood, taken on day 0 of AZD1222 vaccination. The chain's CDR3 is CSVKDGSSYEQYF. Here the CDR3 DNA reads TGCAGCGTAAAGGACGGGAGCTCCTACGAGCAGTACTTC.